This T cell receptor (beta chain) derives from a study of blood T cell repertoires in COVID-19. Trimming cost V 1 base and J 4 bases; bases outside gene matches: 11. Germline lookup yields CDR1 LGHNA and CDR2 YSLEER. This CDR3 is 17 amino acids long. The assay was immunoSEQ multiplex PCR, and TCRdb's table has in-frame clones only and misses some. This table has some 220,000 clones, around 80% appearing once. The chain couples TRBV4-3 to TRBJ2-7; 9 bases agree with TRBD2. This sequence originates from a man aged 45-65 years with active or convalescent COVID-19. Source material: peripheral blood. The CDR3 protein is CASSQGGLSSGIYEQYF. DNA for the CDR3: TGCGCCAGCAGCCAAGGAGGACTTTCTAGCGGGATATACGAGCAGTACTTC.